This entry lists 11 T cell receptor beta chains sequenced from one sample in a study of cytomegalovirus exposure and HLA in healthy donors. The PCR employed 60 Vbeta primers together with 13 Jbeta primers. TCRdb's copy holds only in-frame clones and misses some; the assay was immunoSEQ multiplex PCR. Among about 110,000 clones, 65% to 80% were seen once, and the ten largest hold 3.5% to 4%. Sequenced material: PBMCs. The receptors stem from a man aged 55 to 70 in good health and CMV-seronegative.

This clone has only one observation. The genes are TRBV5-1 and TRBJ1-2; 8 positions agree with TRBD1. There are 13 residues in the CDR3. CDR1 SGHRS and CDR2 YFSETQ come from the germline V gene. The junction had 4 bases not matched to a gene; V was cut back by 3 bases and J by 6 bases. The CDR3 DNA sequence: TGCGCCAGCAGCTCGGACAGGGCTGATGGCTACACCTTC. It yields the protein CASSSDRADGYTF. Full variable domain (rest looked up from reference TRBV5-1 and TRBJ1-2): KAGVTQTPRYLIKTRGQQVTLSCSPISGHRSVSWYQQTPGQGLQFLFEYFSETQRNKGNFPGRFSGRQFSNSRSEMNVSTLELGDSALYLCASSSDRADGYTFGSGTRLTVV.

J is TRBJ2-3 and V is TRBV7-8; D not resolved. Trimming removed 3 bases from V and 9 bases from J, with 10 bases in between. Germline assignment: CDR1 SGHVS and CDR2 FQNEAQ. The CDR3 is made up of 12 amino acids. In DNA, the CDR3 is TGTGCCAGCAGCTTCCCCCAGGTAACGCAGTATTTT. It encodes CASSFPQVTQYF.

This clone was seen a handful of times. The chain combines TRBV5-4 with TRBJ2-3; D is possibly TRBD2 (6 bases). The CDR3 loop spans 14 amino acids. From germline, CDR1 is SGHNT and CDR2 YYREEE (reference sequence). V was clipped by 3 bases and J by 5 bases, with 13 bases between them. In DNA, the CDR3 is TGTGCCAGCAGCTGGGGGGATTCCGGAGATACGCAGTATTTT. Its translation: CASSWGDSGDTQYF.

The rearrangement links TRBV5-1 to TRBJ2-5; 12 nucleotides match TRBD1. V lost 1 base and J lost 6; bases outside the gene matches: 7. The length of the CDR3 is 16 residues. The germline gives CDR1 SGHRS, CDR2 YFSETQ. This chain's CDR3 is CASSLSGTGGGKTQYF. CDR3 in DNA: TGCGCCAGCAGCTTGTCCGGGACAGGGGGCGGGAAGACCCAGTACTTC.

This clone was seen many times. CDR3 residues: CASRAGTGGYGYTF. The DNA for the CDR3 is TGTGCCAGCAGGGCCGGGACAGGGGGCTATGGCTACACCTTC. This chain uses TRBV28 with TRBJ1-2; 11 bases match TRBD1. CDR1 is MDHEN and CDR2 is SYDVKM in the germline V gene. The CDR3 runs to 14 residues. V gave up 6 bases and J gave up 4 bases; unmatched junction bases: 4.

The chain joins TRBV7-3 to TRBJ1-6; D may be TRBD1 (5 bases). Trimming removed 5 bases at V and 9 bases at J, with 20 bases between. The CDR3 runs to 16 residues. Germline loops: CDR1 SGHTA, CDR2 FQGTGA. CDR3 DNA sequence: TGTGCCAGCAGCCTCCAGGCGGCAGGGATCAGTTCACCCCTCCACTTT. It is translated as CASSLQAAGISSPLHF.

The chain carries TRBV5-1 and TRBJ2-1; tentative D call: TRBD2 (7 bases). Germline CDR1 reads SGHRS; CDR2 reads YFSETQ. Trimming left V 4 bases short and J 4 bases short, with 15 bases between. This CDR3 has 15 residues. This chain's CDR3 is CASSQAQGLYNEQFF. CDR3 nucleotide sequence: TGCGCCAGCAGCCAGGCACAGGGACTATACAATGAGCAGTTCTTC.

This clone was recorded a few times. The chain recombines TRBV11-1 with TRBJ1-6; weak D call: TRBD1 (5 bases). CDR1 is SGHAT, CDR2 FQDESV, per germline (reference sequence). The V and J ends lost 4 bases and 10 bases respectively, with 11 bases between them. The CDR3 loop spans 13 amino acids. DNA for the CDR3: TGTGCCAGCAGCTCATGGGGGGAATCACCCCTCCACTTT. Its protein product is CASSSWGESPLHF.

The chain recombines TRBV5-1 with TRBJ2-3, with D unclear. The CDR3 sequence is 14 residues long. Germline V gene sequence: CDR1 SGHRS, CDR2 YFSETQ. Trimming stripped 6 bases from V and 1 base from J, with 12 bases between. CDR3 bases: TGCGCCAGCACCATGATGCGTCGCACAGATACGCAGTATTTT. Translation gives CASTMMRRTDTQYF. The full variable domain, its missing parts supplied by reference TRBV5-1 and TRBJ2-3, is KAGVTQTPRYLIKTRGQQVTLSCSPISGHRSVSWYQQTPGQGLQFLFEYFSETQRNKGNFPGRFSGRQFSNSRSEMNVSTLELGDSALYLCASTMMRRTDTQYFGPGTRLTVL.

The chain couples TRBV7-3 to TRBJ2-3, with 9 bases lining up with TRBD1. With 5 bases clipped from V and 3 bases from J, the junction kept 3 bases outside the gene matches. Germline CDR1 SGHTA, CDR2 FQGTGA. The CDR3 loop spans 14 amino acids. CDR3 amino acids: CASSQGQGTDTQYF. The CDR3 region has the DNA TGTGCCAGCAGCCAGGGACAGGGAACAGATACGCAGTATTTT.

The J gene is TRBJ1-2, the V gene TRBV6-6; 9 nucleotides line up with TRBD1. The CDR3 consists of 15 residues. Germline V gives CDR1 MNHNY, CDR2 SVGAGI (reference sequence). V shed 7 bases and J 4 bases; nucleotides not matched to a gene: 10. The CDR3 bases are TGTGCCAGCACCCCCCGGGACAGGGTCGCCTATGGCTACACCTTC. It specifies CASTPRDRVAYGYTF.